A single sample is the source of the 4 T cell receptor beta chains below, sequenced in a study of shared clonotypes between healthy human individuals (dated by TCRdb to 2018 to 2021). Library creation used the immunoSEQ multiplex PCR assay. TCRdb took this table from immuneACCESS and kept in-frame rearrangements with V and J called. Such tables lack part of the clones; where checked against another copy, unresolved V genes explain under half of the gap, and the rest is unexplained. Recorded for this sample are millions of clones; around 94% of them occurred a single time. The ten largest clonotypes hold over 0.12% of the sample. Sequencing was done on a sample of naive CD4+ T cells sorted from blood. The sample's cell subset or site label, decoded: CD45RA+ positively selected. The receptors originated from a man between 18 and 29 years old in good health.

The V call is TRBV25-1, the J call TRBJ2-1; TRBD2 agrees at 7 bases. The CDR3 is 14 amino acids. Germline CDR1 reads MGHDK; CDR2 reads SYGVNS. V lost 8 bases and J lost 5; bases outside the gene matches: 9. The CDR3 is CASGGRAEHNEQFF. The CDR3 DNA reads as TGTGCCAGCGGAGGGAGGGCCGAGCACAATGAGCAGTTCTTC. The entire variable domain, with the rest obtained from reference TRBV25-1 and TRBJ2-1, is as follows: EADIYQTPRYLVIGTGKKITLECSQTMGHDKMYWYQQDPGMELHLIHYSYGVNSTEKGDLSSESTVSRIRTEHFPLTLESARPSHTSQYLCASGGRAEHNEQFFGPGTRLTVL.

The count of this clone is one. CDR3 loop: CASSNSDSPLHF. The CDR3 nucleotides are TGTGCCAGTAGTAACAGCGATTCACCCCTCCACTTT. V gene TRBV19 combines with J gene TRBJ1-6; no reliable D call. The CDR3 length is 12 residues. Trimming took 4 bases from V and 8 from J, leaving 6 bases between them. Germline CDR1 LNHDA, CDR2 SQIVND (reference sequence).

The chain couples TRBV30 to TRBJ2-5; 9 bases line up with TRBD2. This CDR3 is 17 amino acids long. The V segment lost 2 bases and the J segment 4 bases; nucleotides outside the gene matches: 14. Germline V gene data show CDR1 as GTSNPN and CDR2 as SVGIG (reference sequence). Here the CDR3 reads CAWSLGILAGGSETQYF. CDR3 sequence (DNA): TGTGCCTGGAGTCTAGGGATACTAGCGGGCGGTTCAGAGACCCAGTACTTC.

Only one count was recorded for this clone. In the same sample, other DNA sequences code for this CDR3. CDR3 sequence reads: CASSPAVTYEQYF. The DNA for the CDR3 is TGTGCCAGCTCACCGGCGGTGACCTACGAGCAGTACTTC. V and J are TRBV18 and TRBJ2-7; D unclear. CDR1 is KGHSH and CDR2 is LQKENI in the germline V gene. V was clipped by 3 bases and J by 2 bases, with 8 bases between them. The CDR3 consists of 13 residues.